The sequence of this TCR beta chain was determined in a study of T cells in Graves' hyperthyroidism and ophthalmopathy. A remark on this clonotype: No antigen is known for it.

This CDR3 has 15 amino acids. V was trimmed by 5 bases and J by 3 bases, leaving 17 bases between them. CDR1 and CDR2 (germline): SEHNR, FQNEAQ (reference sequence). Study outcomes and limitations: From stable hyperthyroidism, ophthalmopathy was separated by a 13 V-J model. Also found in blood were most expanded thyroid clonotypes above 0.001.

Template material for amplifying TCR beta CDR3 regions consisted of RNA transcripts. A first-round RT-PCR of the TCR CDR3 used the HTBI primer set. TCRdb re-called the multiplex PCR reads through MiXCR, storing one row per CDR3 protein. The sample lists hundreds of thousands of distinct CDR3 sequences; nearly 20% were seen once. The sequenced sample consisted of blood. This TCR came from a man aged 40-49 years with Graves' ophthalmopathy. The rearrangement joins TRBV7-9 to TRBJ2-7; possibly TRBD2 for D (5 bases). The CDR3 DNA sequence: TGTGCCAGCAGCACTAACCAGGACGGAGGCTACGAGCAGTACTTC. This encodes CASSTNQDGGYEQYF.